The entry below gives a single T cell receptor beta chain sequence along with its context. This sample was included in a study of blood T cell repertoires in COVID-19. Assay used: immunoSEQ multiplex PCR; TCRdb lists only in-frame clones, some missing. Of 60,000 to 75,000 clones in the sample, around nine tenths were seen once. CDR1 and CDR2 from the germline V gene are SGHVS and FQNEAQ. The CDR3 contains 16 residues. V gave up 1 base and J gave up 0 bases, with 10 bases separating them. Seattle enrolled patients during active infection and tracked them longitudinally. The sequence was obtained from a woman aged 50 to 60 with COVID-19, enrolled during active disease. This chain uses TRBV7-8 with TRBJ1-3; weak D call: TRBD1 (5 bases). Material: peripheral blood. In nucleotides, the CDR3 is TGTGCCAGCAGCTTAGTTACAGGCAGCTCTGGAAACACCATATATTTT. This sequence encodes CASSLVTGSSGNTIYF.